Below are 23 T cell receptor beta chains sequenced from a single sample in a study of cytomegalovirus exposure and HLA in healthy donors. Assay used: immunoSEQ multiplex PCR; TCRdb lists only in-frame clones, some missing. The profile shows 80,000 to 100,000 clones, about 90% of them singletons. What was sequenced was PBMCs. The origin of the receptors is a young man in good health and CMV-seropositive.

The rearrangement links TRBV7-2 to TRBJ2-5, with a possible D match to TRBD2 (5 bases). The germline CDR1 and CDR2 sequences are SGHTA and FQGNSA. This CDR3 comprises 15 residues. Trimming took 4 bases from V and 1 from J, leaving 13 bases between them. DNA of the CDR3: TGTGCCAGCAGCTCCATACGGGGTTTCCAAGAGACCCAGTACTTC. Protein sequence: CASSSIRGFQETQYF.

The chain couples TRBV5-4 to TRBJ2-7; D is undetermined. Deletions cut 0 bases from V and 1 base from J, with 5 bases between. The length of the CDR3 is 13 residues. Germline V gene lookup returns CDR1 SGHNT and CDR2 YYREEE (reference sequence). DNA of the CDR3: TGTGCCAGCAGCTTGGACAATTCCTACGAGCAGTACTTC. Protein sequence: CASSLDNSYEQYF.

This chain uses TRBV7-2 with TRBJ1-2, with 9 bases matching TRBD1. Germline CDR1 SGHTA, CDR2 FQGNSA. This CDR3 spans 13 amino acids. The ends lost 4 bases at V and 7 bases at J; junction bases unmatched: 4. The CDR3 bases are TGTGCCAGCAGCTCTACAGGGGGCGGTGGCTACACCTTC. Amino acids: CASSSTGGGGYTF. The complete variable domain, with remaining parts taken from reference TRBV7-2 and TRBJ1-2, reads GAGVSQSPSNKVTEKGKDVELRCDPISGHTALYWYRQSLGQGLEFLIYFQGNSAPDKSGLPSDRFSAERTGGSVSTLTIQRTQQEDSAVYLCASSSTGGGGYTFGSGTRLTVV.

The V and J genes are TRBV5-4 and TRBJ2-1; D perhaps matches TRBD2 (7 bases). The CDR3 consists of 16 residues. The V end was cut by 2 bases, the J end by 6 bases, with 18 bases between. Germline V gives CDR1 SGHNT, CDR2 YYREEE (reference sequence). The CDR3 region has the DNA TGTGCCAGCAGCTTTATCCCGCGGGGGCTCCTCAATGAGCAGTTCTTC. It specifies CASSFIPRGLLNEQFF.

The V and J genes are TRBV28 and TRBJ1-4, with 9 bases that match TRBD1. The CDR3 is 14 amino acids. CDR1 is MDHEN and CDR2 is SYDVKM in the germline V gene. Germline trimming cut 6 bases from V and 7 bases from J; bases unmatched to any gene: 6. This CDR3 reads CASRPGQGREKLFF. CDR3 coding DNA: TGTGCCAGCAGACCGGGACAGGGTCGTGAAAAACTGTTTTTT.

V is TRBV11-2 and J is TRBJ2-2, with a tentative D call TRBD2 (7 bases). The CDR3 extends over 15 amino acids. Between the trimmed V and J ends, which lost 7 bases and 6 bases, there was a span of 18 bases. The germline V gene has CDR1 SGHAT and CDR2 FQNNGV. The CDR3 is CASNLGGGVAGELFF. Written as DNA, the CDR3 is TGTGCCAGCAACCTTGGGGGGGGCGTTGCCGGGGAGCTGTTTTTT.

V usage is TRBV6-5 and J usage is TRBJ1-2, with TRBD1 as a possible D gene (5 bases). V was cut by 2 bases and J by 7 bases, with 11 bases left in between. The germline gives CDR1 MNHEY, CDR2 SVGAGI. The CDR3 length is 13 residues. CDR3 sequence (DNA): TGTGCCAGCAGTTACCAGGGTTCCTCTGGCTACACCTTC. Translating gives CASSYQGSSGYTF.

The chain uses TRBV15 and TRBJ1-1; 7 positions agree with TRBD1. From germline, CDR1 is LNHNV and CDR2 YYDKDF (reference sequence). V was pared by 1 base and J by 2 bases, with 1 base of the junction left unmatched. This CDR3 is 14 amino acids long. In DNA form, the CDR3 reads TGTGCCACCAGCAGAGGGGACAGTAACACTGAAGCTTTCTTT. Protein product: CATSRGDSNTEAFF.

This chain joins TRBV5-5 and TRBJ2-5; 8 nucleotides align to TRBD1. The germline gives CDR1 SGHKS, CDR2 YYEKEE (reference sequence). The CDR3 spans 16 residues. V lost 0 bases to trimming and J lost 2 bases; unmatched junction nucleotides: 6. The CDR3 DNA is TGTGCCAGCAGCTTGGCCGACAGGGGCACACAAGAGACCCAGTACTTC. Translation: CASSLADRGTQETQYF. Supplemented by reference TRBV5-5 and TRBJ2-5, the full variable domain reads DAGVTQSPTHLIKTRGQQVTLRCSPISGHKSVSWYQQVLGQGPQFIFQYYEKEERGRGNFPDRFSARQFPNYSSELNVNALLLGDSALYLCASSLADRGTQETQYFGPGTRLLVL.

This clone has only a few counts. The chain is built from TRBV2 and TRBJ1-6; D is perhaps TRBD1 (6 bases). Germline-derived CDR1 and CDR2 are SNHLY and FYNNEI. The CDR3 is 17 amino acids. Trimming removed 5 bases from V and 4 bases from J, with 18 bases in between. CDR3 sequence: CASSTTGTRVYNSPLHF. CDR3 bases: TGTGCCAGCAGTACCACCGGGACAAGGGTGTATAATTCACCCCTCCACTTT.

This clone was counted a few times. The chain has TRBV7-2 and TRBJ1-2; D perhaps matches TRBD1 (6 bases). Germline CDR1 reads SGHTA; CDR2 reads FQGNSA. This CDR3 spans 15 amino acids. Trimming stripped 3 bases from V and 2 bases from J, with 13 bases between. The CDR3 loop reads CASSFSAGENYGYTF. The CDR3 bases are TGTGCCAGCAGCTTTTCTGCAGGGGAAAACTATGGCTACACCTTC. Full variable domain (remainder filled in from reference TRBV7-2 and TRBJ1-2): GAGVSQSPSNKVTEKGKDVELRCDPISGHTALYWYRQSLGQGLEFLIYFQGNSAPDKSGLPSDRFSAERTGGSVSTLTIQRTQQEDSAVYLCASSFSAGENYGYTFGSGTRLTVV.

This clone is a singleton in its sample. The chain combines TRBV7-3 with TRBJ2-5, with unresolved D. Trimming left V 0 bases short and J 5 bases short, with 7 bases between. CDR3 length: 13 residues. Germline CDR1 reads SGHTA; CDR2 reads FQGTGA. The CDR3 nucleotides are TGTGCCAGCAGCTTAACGTTCCGGGAGACCCAGTACTTC. Amino acid sequence: CASSLTFRETQYF.

The genes are TRBV27 and TRBJ2-6; possible D gene TRBD1, 5 bases. Between the trimmed V and J ends, which lost 4 bases and 4 bases, there was a span of 20 bases. CDR1 and CDR2 from the germline V gene are MNHEY and SMNVEV (reference sequence). This CDR3 has 18 residues. The CDR3 here is CASSYRTLLSSGANVLTF. In nucleotides, the CDR3 is TGTGCCAGCAGTTACCGGACACTTCTAAGCTCAGGGGCCAACGTCCTGACTTTC.

This clone was seen a few times. This chain joins TRBV9 and TRBJ2-2; TRBD2 is a possible D gene (5 bases). The V gene lost 0 bases and the J gene lost 5 bases, with 14 bases spanning the gap. CDR3 length equals 16 residues. The germline V gene has CDR1 SGDLS and CDR2 YYNGEE. CDR3 protein: CASSVAGRSGTGELFF. CDR3 nucleotide sequence: TGTGCCAGCAGCGTAGCCGGAAGGTCGGGGACCGGGGAGCTGTTTTTT.

This clone was seen a single time. The chain has TRBV25-1 and TRBJ2-3; D may be TRBD1 (5 bases). Trimming took 8 bases from V and 0 from J, leaving 12 bases between them. Germline CDR1 and CDR2: MGHDK and SYGVNS. The CDR3 is made up of 14 amino acids. The CDR3 DNA reads TGTGCCAGCGCCGACAGAGTCAGCACAGATACGCAGTATTTT. Translation: CASADRVSTDTQYF.

The count of this clone is one. V and J are TRBV10-3 and TRBJ1-1; D is possibly TRBD1 (6 bases). The CDR3 length is 14 residues. V was pared by 6 bases and J by 6 bases, with 17 bases between. Germline V gene data show CDR1 as ENHRY and CDR2 as SYGVKD. The CDR3 nucleotides are TGTGCCATCAGAAACAGGGAGATTAACGCTGAAGCTTTCTTT. It encodes CAIRNREINAEAFF.

This chain joins TRBV12-1 and TRBJ1-5; the table's D call of TRBD1 was not tested on the DNA. TRBV12-1 is shown as a pseudogene. This CDR3 contains 15 residues. CDR3 DNA: TGTGCCAGCAGCTCTCTTGGGGCAGGCAATCAGCCCCAGCATTTT. It is translated as CASSSLGAGNQPQHF.

The chain is built from TRBV19 and TRBJ1-4, with 8 nucleotides matching TRBD1. CDR1 is LNHDA, CDR2 SQIVND, per germline (reference sequence). V lost 6 bases, J lost 2 bases, and 5 bases stayed unmatched. CDR3 length equals 15 residues. The CDR3 loop reads CASRDREATNEKLFF. The CDR3 DNA reads TGTGCCAGTAGGGACAGGGAGGCGACTAATGAAAAACTGTTTTTT.

The CDR3 protein is CASSGTVYGYTF. CDR3 DNA: TGTGCCAGCAGTGGGACAGTCTATGGCTACACCTTC. The chain combines TRBV25-1 with TRBJ1-2; the D gene is possibly TRBD1 (6 bases). The CDR3 runs to 12 residues. Germline V gene lookup returns CDR1 MGHDK and CDR2 SYGVNS. V was cut by 4 bases and J by 4 bases, with 7 bases left in between.

V usage is TRBV29-1 and J usage is TRBJ2-5; 11 bases align to TRBD2. This CDR3 comprises 15 residues. The J segment lost 4 bases and the V segment lost 3 bases, leaving 7 bases of the junction unmatched. CDR1 is SQVTM and CDR2 is ANQGSEA in the germline V gene. CDR3 in amino acids: CSVESTSGSRETQYF. CDR3 DNA: TGCAGCGTTGAGTCAACTAGCGGGAGCCGAGAGACCCAGTACTTC. Looking up the rest from reference TRBV29-1 and TRBJ2-5 gives the full variable domain: SAVISQKPSRDICQRGTSLTIQCQVDSQVTMMFWYRQQPGQSLTLIATANQGSEATYESGFVIDKFPISRPNLTFSTLTVSNMSPEDSSIYLCSVESTSGSRETQYFGPGTRLLVL.

The chain has TRBV7-6 and TRBJ2-7; perhaps TRBD2 as D (6 bases). Germline CDR1 is SGHVS and CDR2 is FNYEAQ. CDR3 length: 16 amino acids. The V and J ends lost 5 bases and 0 bases respectively, with 17 bases between them. This CDR3 is CASSTPRELISYEQYF. CDR3 DNA sequence: TGTGCCAGCAGCACCCCCCGGGAGTTAATCTCCTACGAGCAGTACTTC.

This clone was counted a single time. V and J are TRBV7-9 and TRBJ2-7, with D possibly TRBD1 on 6 matching bases. The ends were cut back, 7 bases at V and 5 bases at J, with 12 bases in the middle. The CDR3 spans 12 residues. Per germline, CDR1 SEHNR and CDR2 FQNEAQ (reference sequence). The CDR3, as DNA: TGTGCCAGCATCCCGGACAGCAACGAGCAGTACTTC. Protein sequence: CASIPDSNEQYF.

The rearrangement joins TRBV25-1 to TRBJ2-1; 8 positions match TRBD2. This CDR3 contains 15 residues. Germline V gives CDR1 MGHDK, CDR2 SYGVNS. V lost 6 bases and J lost 3; bases outside the gene matches: 7. The CDR3: CASSIPGLGYNEQFF. The CDR3 DNA reads as TGTGCCAGCAGCATACCGGGACTAGGCTACAATGAGCAGTTCTTC.